This T cell receptor (beta chain) comes out of a study of blood T cells in healthy people across ages. Trimming took off 1 base at V and 9 bases at J, with 10 bases between the two ends. The germline V gene encodes CDR1 SGHDT and CDR2 YYEEEE. This CDR3 region has 12 residues. The second PCR ran roughly 7 to 12 cycles with a sample-barcoded 5' primer and J-beta primers. Via MiXCR, TCRdb re-called the 5' RACE reads, giving one row per CDR3 protein. The table has about 1.8 million distinct CDR3 sequences, about 50% seen once; the top ten hold over 2%. Sequencing was performed on blood. V gene TRBV5-6 combines with J gene TRBJ1-2; unclear D gene. The TCR originated in a middle-aged woman in good health. The CDR3: CASSLRLGSYTF. The DNA of the CDR3 is TGTGCCAGCAGCTTGCGATTAGGTAGCTACACCTTC.